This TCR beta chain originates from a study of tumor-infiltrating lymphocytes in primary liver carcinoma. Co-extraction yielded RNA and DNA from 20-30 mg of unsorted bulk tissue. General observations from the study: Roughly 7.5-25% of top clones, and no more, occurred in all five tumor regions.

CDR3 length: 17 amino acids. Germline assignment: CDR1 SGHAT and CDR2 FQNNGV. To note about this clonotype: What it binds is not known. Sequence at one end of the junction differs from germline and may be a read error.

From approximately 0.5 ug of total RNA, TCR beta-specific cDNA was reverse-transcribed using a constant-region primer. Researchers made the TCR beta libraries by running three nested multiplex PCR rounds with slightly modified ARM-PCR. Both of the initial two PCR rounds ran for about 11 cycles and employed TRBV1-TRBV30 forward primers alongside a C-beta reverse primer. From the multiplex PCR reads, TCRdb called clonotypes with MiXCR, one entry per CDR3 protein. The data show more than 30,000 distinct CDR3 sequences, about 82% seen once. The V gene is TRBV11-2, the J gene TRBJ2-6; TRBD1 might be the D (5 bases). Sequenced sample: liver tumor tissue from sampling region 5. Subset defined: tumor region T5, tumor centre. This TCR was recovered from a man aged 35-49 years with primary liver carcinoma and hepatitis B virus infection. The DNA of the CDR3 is TGTGCCAGCAGCTTTTTTCTGTGTCACACTGGGGCCAATGTCCTGATTTTC. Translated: CASSFFLCHTGANVLIF.